Each of the 8 T cell receptor beta chains below was sequenced from the same sample in a study of CD8 T cells in ankylosing spondylitis. From the 5' RACE reads, TCRdb called clonotypes with MiXCR, one entry per CDR3 protein. The repertoire holds 250,000 to 350,000 distinct CDR3 sequences, with roughly 20% as singletons. The sample taken for sequencing was blood, either unsorted or a sorted T cell fraction (not recorded which). The receptor set was obtained from a female donor with ankylosing spondylitis or in good health (not recorded which).

J is TRBJ2-7 and V is TRBV20-1; D uncertain. The V end lost 5 bases, the J end lost 5 bases, and 13 bases lay between the germline ends. The CDR3 length is 12 residues. Germline CDR1 is DFQATT and CDR2 is SNEGSKA (reference sequence). CDR3 nucleotide sequence: TGCAGTGCTGAAGGCGGAATCAACGAGCAGTACTTC. Translated: CSAEGGINEQYF.

This clonotype was observed at least ten times. The rearrangement joins TRBV20-1 to TRBJ2-1, with TRBD2 identical over 15 bases. Per the germline V gene, CDR1 is DFQATT and CDR2 is SNEGSKA (reference sequence). The CDR3 totals 16 residues. The junction had 9 bases not matched to a gene; V was cut back by 4 bases and J by 8 bases. The CDR3 DNA reads TGCAGTGCTACGGGACTAGCGGGAGGTTTTAGCGATGAGCAGTTCTTC. It codes for CSATGLAGGFSDEQFF.

V gene TRBV7-6 combines with J gene TRBJ2-2; 13 positions match TRBD2. With 2 bases clipped from V and 6 bases from J, the junction kept 12 bases outside the gene matches. The CDR3 totals 19 residues. CDR1 and CDR2 from the germline V gene are SGHVS and FNYEAQ. The CDR3 region has the DNA TGTGCCAGCAGCTTAAGGACTAGCGGGAGAATTACTGGCCCCGGGGAGCTGTTTTTT. It yields the protein CASSLRTSGRITGPGELFF.

Only a few counts were recorded for this clonotype. V usage is TRBV7-2 and J usage is TRBJ2-5; 13 bases map to TRBD2. Germline V gene sequence: CDR1 SGHTA, CDR2 FQGNSA. The V and J ends lost 4 bases and 4 bases, in that order; junction bases with no gene match: 3. The CDR3 is made up of 15 amino acids. Here the CDR3 DNA reads TGTGCCAGCAGCTCCAGGACTAGCGGGAGAGAGACCCAGTACTTC. Translation: CASSSRTSGRETQYF.

The chain couples TRBV20-1 to TRBJ2-3, with D hard to call. CDR3 size: 12 residues. CDR1 is DFQATT and CDR2 is SNEGSKA in the germline V gene (reference sequence). Trimming removed 7 bases from V and 1 base from J, with 9 bases in between. The CDR3 reads CSVPLGTDTQYF. CDR3 coding DNA: TGCAGTGTCCCGTTGGGCACAGATACGCAGTATTTT.

This chain joins TRBV12-5 and TRBJ2-3; the D is unclear. The CDR3 sequence is 16 residues long. V was trimmed by 2 bases and J by 2 bases, leaving 14 bases between them. Looked up from germline, CDR1 is LGHNT and CDR2 is FRNRAP. CDR3 in amino acids: CASGLRPTRHTDTQYF. CDR3 nucleotides: TGTGCTAGTGGTTTGAGACCCACCAGGCACACAGATACGCAGTATTTT.

J is TRBJ2-2 and V is TRBV5-1; 8 bases are shared with TRBD2. V dropped 0 bases and J dropped 2; count of bases not matched to a gene: 6. The CDR3 is 17 residues long. Germline CDR1 and CDR2: SGHRS and YFSETQ. DNA for the CDR3: TGCGCCAGCAGCTTGGTCGCCCTAGCGGGTAACACCGGGGAGCTGTTTTTT. It is translated as CASSLVALAGNTGELFF.

V usage is TRBV4-3 and J usage is TRBJ2-3; D is perhaps TRBD1 (6 bases). The CDR3 consists of 15 residues. Germline values: CDR1 LGHNA, CDR2 YSLEER. Trimming left V 0 bases short and J 6 bases short, with 13 bases between. CDR3 sequence (DNA): TGCGCCAGCAGCCAAGACGGAACAGGGATGGATACGCAGTATTTT. Its translation is CASSQDGTGMDTQYF.